This T cell receptor beta chain was sequenced for a study of T cell clonality in common variable immunodeficiency (dated by TCRdb to between 2014 and 2017). V is pruned by 0 bases and J by 2 bases, leaving 4 bases of the junction without a gene match. The germline V gene (reference sequence) supplies CDR1 GTSNPN and CDR2 SVGIG. Including the terminal cysteine and phenylalanine, the CDR3 comprises 14 residues. Sequencing covers 33 bases of the CDR3, shown here with the frame starting at base 1. General conclusions and limits of the study: Patient heterogeneity within the CVID cohort put limits on correlating repertoire features with clinical complications. Even though DNA input was equal, the average per sample came to about 81,820 unique sequences for controls compared with about 31,547 for CVID samples. Fewer TCRbeta clones were shared among CVID subjects than among healthy controls (p < 0.0001). TCRbeta clonality was higher in CVID subjects than in healthy controls (t-test p = 0.018), and the increase was most characteristic of about a third of subjects. The authors noted that sequencing repertoires of T cell subpopulations would be needed to clarify what caused the increased clonality in CVID. CVID TCRbeta sequences reportedly showed fewer deletions and N-nucleotide insertions and lacked highly modified clones with 13 or more V deletions.

This clone has at least ten counts. Its antigen remains unidentified. The CDR3 goes on 3 residues after the read ends, and that part is filled in from the germline J gene. Both CVID patients and healthy controls were predominantly of Caucasian heritage. Heparinized peripheral whole blood samples of roughly 5 to 8 ml were obtained from each donor. TCRbeta CDR3 repertoires were sequenced from genomic DNA of adults with common variable immune deficiency (CVID) and healthy adult controls. A total of about 22 healthy adult volunteers (around 12 female and 10 or so male; age range roughly 23 to 70 years, mean age about 32) were included in the control group. Diluted blood was density-centrifuged over Hypaque 1077 or Ficoll-Paque to isolate peripheral blood mononuclear cells. Genomic DNA was extracted from unsorted mononuclear cells by Qiagen column purification or by a centrifugation-based method. For sequencing input, CVID and control samples contributed equivalent amounts of genomic DNA. For every sample, a 60 bp segment covering the rearranged TCRbeta CDR3 region was amplified and then sequenced. TCRbeta amplification used the immunoSEQ assay, a bias-corrected multiplex PCR with high-throughput sequencing. In the authors' own workflow: Every unique nucleotide sequence counted as a clone and was annotated with V, D and J genes, copy number and frequency. Sequences were labeled productive if in frame, and non-productive if out of frame or containing stop codons. As previously described, Shannon's entropy was used to calculate clonality. The predicted amino acid sequences of productive clones were used to derive the mean CDR3 Kyte-Doolittle hydropathy. Scaled V gene usage was hierarchically clustered using Manhattan distance and complete linkage with the R hclust function. Sharing of clones by CDR3 amino acid sequence was evaluated by resampling 12 repertoires per group over 100 rounds. The repertoires were searched for approximately 73 published EBV-specific and approximately 240 published CMV-specific TCRbeta sequences. After two CVID samples that produced fewer than 10,000 sequences were dropped from the analysis, 35 to 45 CVID repertoires remained. TCRdb provides this immuneACCESS table in a form limited to in-frame rearrangements. Some clones are lacking; in checked studies, under half of them reflect an unresolved V gene, and why the rest are absent is not known. That table gives V, J and clone size, and the DNA gave D and trimming. This sample has 30,000 to 45,000 clones, none of them a singleton. Jointly, the top ten make up 2.5% to 3% of the sample.

This sequence originates from a person aged 18 to 75 in good health. The material sequenced was peripheral blood mononuclear cells. The chain couples TRBV30 to TRBJ2-7; 7 bases in between match TRBD1. CDR3 protein: CAWSVQGTTYEQYF. The sequenced CDR3 bases are TGTGCCTGGAGTGTACAGGGGACAACCTACGAG.